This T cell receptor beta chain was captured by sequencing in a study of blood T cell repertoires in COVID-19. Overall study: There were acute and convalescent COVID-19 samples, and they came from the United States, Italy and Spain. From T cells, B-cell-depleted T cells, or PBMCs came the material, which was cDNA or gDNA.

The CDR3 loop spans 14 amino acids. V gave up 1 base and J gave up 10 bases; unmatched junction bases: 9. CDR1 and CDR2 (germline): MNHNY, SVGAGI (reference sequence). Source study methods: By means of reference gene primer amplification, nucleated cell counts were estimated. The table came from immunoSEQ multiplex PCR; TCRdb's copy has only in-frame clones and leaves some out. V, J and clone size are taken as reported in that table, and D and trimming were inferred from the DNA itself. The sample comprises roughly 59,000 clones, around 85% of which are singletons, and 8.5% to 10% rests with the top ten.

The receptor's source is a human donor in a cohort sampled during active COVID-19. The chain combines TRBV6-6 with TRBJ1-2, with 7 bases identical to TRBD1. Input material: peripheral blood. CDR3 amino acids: CASSYLTGTASYTF. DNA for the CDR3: TGTGCCAGCAGTTACTTGACTGGGACAGCATCCTACACCTTC.